This T cell receptor beta chain was obtained from a study of PD-1 blockade in classical Hodgkin lymphoma. As for time point: newly diagnosed, previously untreated cHL patient sample. A comparison was provided by newly diagnosed, untreated classical Hodgkin lymphoma PBMCs. The germline gives CDR1 SEHNR, CDR2 FQNEAQ (reference sequence). CDR3 length equals 15 residues. Trimming at V came to 1 base and at J to 4 bases, leaving 4 bases not matched to a gene. This table comes from immunoSEQ multiplex PCR, and its TCRdb copy is limited to in-frame clones, with some not included. Here the sample spans around 30,000 clones, about 89% being singletons.

The TCR comes from a human donor with classical Hodgkin lymphoma. Sequencing used peripheral blood mononuclear cells (PBMCs). V and J are TRBV7-9 and TRBJ1-2; 9 bases map to TRBD1. The CDR3 DNA reads TGTGCCAGCAGCTTAGTAGACAGGGGGTTCTATGGCTACACCTTC. Its translation is CASSLVDRGFYGYTF.